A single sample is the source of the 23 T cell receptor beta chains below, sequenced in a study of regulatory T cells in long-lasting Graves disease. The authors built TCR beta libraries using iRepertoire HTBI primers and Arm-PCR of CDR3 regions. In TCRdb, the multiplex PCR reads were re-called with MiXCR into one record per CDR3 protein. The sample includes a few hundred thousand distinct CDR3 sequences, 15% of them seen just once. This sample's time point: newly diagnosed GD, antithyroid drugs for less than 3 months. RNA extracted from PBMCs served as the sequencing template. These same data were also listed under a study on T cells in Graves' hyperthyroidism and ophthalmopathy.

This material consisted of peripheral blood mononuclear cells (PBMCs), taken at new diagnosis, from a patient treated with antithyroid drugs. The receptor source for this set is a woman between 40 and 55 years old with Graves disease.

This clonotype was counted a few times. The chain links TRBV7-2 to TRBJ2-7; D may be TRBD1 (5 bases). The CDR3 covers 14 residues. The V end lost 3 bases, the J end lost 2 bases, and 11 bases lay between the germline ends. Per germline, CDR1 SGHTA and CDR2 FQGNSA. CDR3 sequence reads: CASSLGRTPYEQYF. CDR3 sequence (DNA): TGTGCCAGCAGCTTGGGCAGGACACCCTACGAGCAGTACTTC.

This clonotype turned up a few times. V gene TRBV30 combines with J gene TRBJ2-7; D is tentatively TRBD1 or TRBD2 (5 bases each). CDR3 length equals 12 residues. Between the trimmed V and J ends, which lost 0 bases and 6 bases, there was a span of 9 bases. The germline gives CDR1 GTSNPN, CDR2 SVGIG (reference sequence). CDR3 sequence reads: CAWSVTGPEQYF. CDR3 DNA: TGTGCCTGGAGTGTAACGGGGCCCGAGCAGTACTTC. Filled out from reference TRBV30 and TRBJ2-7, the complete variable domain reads SQTIHQWPATLVQPVGSPLSLECTVEGTSNPNLYWYRQAAGRGLQLLFYSVGIGQISSEVPQNLSASRPQDRQFILSSKKLLLSDSGFYLCAWSVTGPEQYFGPGTRLTVT.

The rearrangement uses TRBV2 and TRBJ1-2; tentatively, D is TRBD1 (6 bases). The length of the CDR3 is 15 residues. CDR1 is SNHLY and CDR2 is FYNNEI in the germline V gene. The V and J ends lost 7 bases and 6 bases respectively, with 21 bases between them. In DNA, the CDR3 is TGTGCCAGCAATGAGGTGGTAGGGGGTAGGGATGGCTACACCTTC. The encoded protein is CASNEVVGGRDGYTF. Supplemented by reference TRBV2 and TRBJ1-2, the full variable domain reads EPEVTQTPSHQVTQMGQEVILRCVPISNHLYFYWYRQILGQKVEFLVSFYNNEISEKSEIFDDQFSVERPDGSNFTLKIRSTKLEDSAMYFCASNEVVGGRDGYTFGSGTRLTVV.

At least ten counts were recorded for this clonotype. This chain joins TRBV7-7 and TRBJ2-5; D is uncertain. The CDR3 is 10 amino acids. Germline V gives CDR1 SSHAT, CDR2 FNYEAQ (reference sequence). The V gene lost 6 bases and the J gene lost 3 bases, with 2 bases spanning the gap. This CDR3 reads CASSEETQYF. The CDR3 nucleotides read TGTGCCAGCAGTGAAGAGACCCAGTACTTC.

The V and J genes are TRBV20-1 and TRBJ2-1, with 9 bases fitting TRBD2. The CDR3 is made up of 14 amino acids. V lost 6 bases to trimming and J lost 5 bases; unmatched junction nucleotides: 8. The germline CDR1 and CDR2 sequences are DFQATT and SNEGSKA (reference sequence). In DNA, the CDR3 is TGCAGTGCATTAGCGGGAGACGAGAACAATGAGCAGTTCTTC. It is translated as CSALAGDENNEQFF.

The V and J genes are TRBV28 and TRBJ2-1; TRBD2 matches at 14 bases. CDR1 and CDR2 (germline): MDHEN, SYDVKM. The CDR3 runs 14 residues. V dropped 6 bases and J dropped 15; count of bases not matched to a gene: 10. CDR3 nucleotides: TGTGCCAGCAGAAGACCGGGACTAGCGGGAGAAGGGTTCTTC. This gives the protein CASRRPGLAGEGFF.

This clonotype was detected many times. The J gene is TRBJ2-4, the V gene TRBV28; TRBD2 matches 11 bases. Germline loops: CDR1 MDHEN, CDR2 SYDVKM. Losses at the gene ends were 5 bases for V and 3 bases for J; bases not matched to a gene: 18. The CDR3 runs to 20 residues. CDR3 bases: TGTGCCAGCAGTACTAAGACTAGCGGGACCACAAGGGGAGGCAAAAACATTCAGTACTTC. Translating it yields CASSTKTSGTTRGGKNIQYF.

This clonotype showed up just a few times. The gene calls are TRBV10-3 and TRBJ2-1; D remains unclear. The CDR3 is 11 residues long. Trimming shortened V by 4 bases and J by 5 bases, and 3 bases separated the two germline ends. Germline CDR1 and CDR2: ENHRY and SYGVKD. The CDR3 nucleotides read TGTGCCATCAGTGGTAACAATGAGCAGTTCTTC. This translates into CAISGNNEQFF.

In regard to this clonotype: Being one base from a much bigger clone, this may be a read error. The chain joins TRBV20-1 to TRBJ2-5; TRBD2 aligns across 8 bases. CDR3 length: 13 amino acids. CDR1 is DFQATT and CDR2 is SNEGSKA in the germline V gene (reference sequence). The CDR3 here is CSARAGLAETLYF. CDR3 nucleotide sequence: TGCAGTGCTAGGGCCGGACTAGCAGAGACCCTGTACTTC.

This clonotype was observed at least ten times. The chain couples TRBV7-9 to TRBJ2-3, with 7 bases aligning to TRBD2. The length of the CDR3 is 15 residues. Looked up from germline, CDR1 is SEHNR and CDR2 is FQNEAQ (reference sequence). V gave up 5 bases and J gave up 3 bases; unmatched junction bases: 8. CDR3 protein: CASSPGAGVTDTQYF. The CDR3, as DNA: TGTGCCAGCAGCCCCGGGGCGGGAGTTACAGATACGCAGTATTTT. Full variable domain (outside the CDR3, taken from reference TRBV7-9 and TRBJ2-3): DTGVSQNPRHKITKRGQNVTFRCDPISEHNRLYWYRQTLGQGPEFLTYFQNEAQLEKSRLLSDRFSAERPKGSFSTLEIQRTEQGDSAMYLCASSPGAGVTDTQYFGPGTRLTVL.

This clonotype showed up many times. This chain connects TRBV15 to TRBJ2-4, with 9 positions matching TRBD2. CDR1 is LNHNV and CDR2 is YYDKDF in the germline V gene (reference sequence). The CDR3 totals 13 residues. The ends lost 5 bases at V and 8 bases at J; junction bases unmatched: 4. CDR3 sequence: CATSSSGIYIQYF. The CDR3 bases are TGTGCCACCAGCTCTAGCGGGATTTACATTCAGTACTTC.

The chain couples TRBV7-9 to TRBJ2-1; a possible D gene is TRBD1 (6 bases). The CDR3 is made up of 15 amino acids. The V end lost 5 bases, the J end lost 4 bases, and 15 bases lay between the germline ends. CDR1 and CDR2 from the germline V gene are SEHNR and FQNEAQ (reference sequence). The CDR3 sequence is CASSPREGTYNEQFF. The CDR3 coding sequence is TGTGCCAGCAGCCCCAGGGAAGGGACATACAATGAGCAGTTCTTC.

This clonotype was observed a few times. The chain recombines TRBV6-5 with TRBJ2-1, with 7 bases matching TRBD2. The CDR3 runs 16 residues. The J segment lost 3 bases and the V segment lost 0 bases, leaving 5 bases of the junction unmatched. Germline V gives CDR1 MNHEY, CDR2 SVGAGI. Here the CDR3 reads CASSYSGAGDYNEQFF. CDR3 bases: TGTGCCAGCAGTTACTCTGGGGCGGGAGACTACAATGAGCAGTTCTTC.

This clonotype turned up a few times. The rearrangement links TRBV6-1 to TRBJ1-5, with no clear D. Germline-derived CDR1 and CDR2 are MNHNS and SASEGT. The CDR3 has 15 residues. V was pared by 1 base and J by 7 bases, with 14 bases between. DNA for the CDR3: TGTGCCAGCAGTGAAGAGGCCGGACGGGCCCAGCCCCAGCATTTT. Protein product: CASSEEAGRAQPQHF.

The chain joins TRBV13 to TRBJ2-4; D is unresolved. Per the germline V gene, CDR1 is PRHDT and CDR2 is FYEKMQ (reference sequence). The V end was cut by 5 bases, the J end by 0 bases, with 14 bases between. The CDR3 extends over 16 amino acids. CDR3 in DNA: TGTGCCAGCAGCCTCCCGGGTAGCACAGCCAAAAACATTCAGTACTTC. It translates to CASSLPGSTAKNIQYF.

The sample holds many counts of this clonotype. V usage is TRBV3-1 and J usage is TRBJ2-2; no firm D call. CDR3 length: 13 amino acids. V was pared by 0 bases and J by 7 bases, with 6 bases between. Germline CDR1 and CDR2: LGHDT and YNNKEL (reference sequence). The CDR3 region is CASSQDWGGELFF. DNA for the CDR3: TGTGCCAGCAGCCAAGATTGGGGCGGGGAGCTGTTTTTT. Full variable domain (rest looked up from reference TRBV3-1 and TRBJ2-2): DTAVSQTPKYLVTQMGNDKSIKCEQNLGHDTMYWYKQDSKKFLKIMFSYNNKELIINETVPNRFSPKSPDKAHLNLHINSLELGDSAVYFCASSQDWGGELFFGEGSRLTVL.

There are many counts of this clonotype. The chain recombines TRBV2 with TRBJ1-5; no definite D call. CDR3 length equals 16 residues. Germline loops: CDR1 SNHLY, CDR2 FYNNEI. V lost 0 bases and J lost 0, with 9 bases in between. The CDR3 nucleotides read TGTGCCAGCAGTGAAGCGCAAGGCAGTAGCAATCAGCCCCAGCATTTT. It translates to CASSEAQGSSNQPQHF.

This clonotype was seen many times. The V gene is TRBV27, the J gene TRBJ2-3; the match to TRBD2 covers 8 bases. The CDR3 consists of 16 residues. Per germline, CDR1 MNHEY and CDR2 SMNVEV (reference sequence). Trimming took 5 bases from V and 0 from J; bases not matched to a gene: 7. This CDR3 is CASSQTSAPSTDTQYF. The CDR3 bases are TGTGCCAGCAGTCAGACTAGCGCCCCTAGCACAGATACGCAGTATTTT.

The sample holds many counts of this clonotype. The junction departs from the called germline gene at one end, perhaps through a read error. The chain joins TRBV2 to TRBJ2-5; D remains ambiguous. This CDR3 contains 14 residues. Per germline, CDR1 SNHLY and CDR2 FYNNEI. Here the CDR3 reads CASSEGPSQGTQYF. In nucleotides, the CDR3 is TGTGCCAGCAGTGAAGGACCGTCCCAAGGGACCCAGTACTTC.

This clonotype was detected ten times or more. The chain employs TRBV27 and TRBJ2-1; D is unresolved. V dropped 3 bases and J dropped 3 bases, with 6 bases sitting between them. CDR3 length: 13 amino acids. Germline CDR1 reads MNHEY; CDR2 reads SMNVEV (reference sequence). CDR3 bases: TGTGCCAGCAGTTTTGGTCTCTACAATGAGCAGTTCTTC. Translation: CASSFGLYNEQFF.

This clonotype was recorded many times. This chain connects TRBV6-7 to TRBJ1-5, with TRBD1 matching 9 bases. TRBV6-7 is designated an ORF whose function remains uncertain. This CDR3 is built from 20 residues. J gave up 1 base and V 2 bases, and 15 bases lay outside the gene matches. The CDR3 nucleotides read TGTGCCAGCAGTTACCACTCGGGGAGATCGGACAGGGGAAGCAATCAGCCCCAGCATTTT. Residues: CASSYHSGRSDRGSNQPQHF.

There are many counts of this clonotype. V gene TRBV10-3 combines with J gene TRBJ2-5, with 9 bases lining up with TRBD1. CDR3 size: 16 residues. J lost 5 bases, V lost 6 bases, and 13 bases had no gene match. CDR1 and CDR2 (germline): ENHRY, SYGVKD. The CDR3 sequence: CAISAPRQGDRETQYF. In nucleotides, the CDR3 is TGTGCCATCAGCGCCCCCCGACAGGGGGATAGGGAGACCCAGTACTTC.

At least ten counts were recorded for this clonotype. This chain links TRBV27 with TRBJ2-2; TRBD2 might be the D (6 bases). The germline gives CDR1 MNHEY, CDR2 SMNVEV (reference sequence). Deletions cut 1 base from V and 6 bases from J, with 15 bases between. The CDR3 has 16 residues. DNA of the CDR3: TGTGCCAGCAGTTTATTCCAGCCGGGAGTCGCCGGGGAGCTGTTTTTT. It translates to CASSLFQPGVAGELFF.